The sequence of this T cell receptor beta chain was determined in a study of T cell repertoires in cytomegalovirus infection (dated by TCRdb to the late 2010s). As for the study more broadly: Donor HLA type was relevant to the analysis, because carriage of CMV infection together with the matching HLA type was indicated by public TCR beta signatures.

V is shortened by 5 bases, J by 0 bases, and the region joining them spans 19 bases. The cysteine opens and the phenylalanine closes a CDR3 of 18 amino acids. Only the CDR3 DNA stays, 54 bases, in frame from base 1. CDR1 and CDR2 were assigned from the germline V gene as SGHVS and FNYEAQ. Here is what the overall study found, with its caveats: The ex vivo response was dominated by HLA-C-restricted CMV-specific TCR beta clonotypes, which also provided the single most frequent clonotype in two of eight donors. In both this cohort and an independent cohort of 352 donors, the cumulative frequency of public TCR beta family members distinguished carriers of CMV infection plus the relevant HLA type.

Data came from an Illumina HiSeq 1500. TCRdb reprocessed the public reads (quality trimming at Q25 with fastp, clone calling with MiXCR) and kept in-frame beta chains. A single entry per CDR3 protein holds the most common genes and DNA from its merged rows. In all, the sample holds about 490,000 distinct CDR3 sequences, and approximately 26% of those were seen once. The ten largest clones take up under 15% of the sample. As to this clonotype: This clone's antigen is unknown. This may stem from a read error, because a much larger clone lies one nucleotide away.

The sample consisted of PBMCs. This clonotype originated in a human donor in good health (CMV status not recorded). Some clones in this sample may be carry-over from other donors' samples. This sequence uses TRBV7-6 and TRBJ1-4; no D gene can be assigned with confidence. The nucleotides are TGTGCCAGCAGCCCACGTTGGAGCAGTTCCGCAACTAATGAAAAACTGTTTTTT. This gives the protein CASSPRWSSSATNEKLFF.